The sequence of this T cell receptor (beta chain) was determined in a study of shared clonotypes between healthy human individuals (dated by TCRdb to 2020 to 2022). Context from the whole study: A couple of women and a few men aged 18 to 49 years were included in the cohort. For each donor, CD4 naive and CD4 memory were each given three plates, CD8 naive was given two plates, and CD8 memory was given one plate. To estimate repertoire size and how much clonotypes are shared between individuals, the study performed deep sequencing of blood TCR repertoires from about five healthy adults. To increase sequencing depth and limit assay-specific biases, TCR repertoire library preparation and sequencing were carried out by different laboratories using diverse techniques. Each donor's leukapheresis produced roughly between roughly 0.94 and 9.5 billion PBMCs. Results the study describes overall, beyond this receptor: Compared with non-shared clonotypes, clonotypes shared by all four sorted-subset donors had higher generation probabilities. Only blood was sampled, and tissue TCR repertoires likely differ from those in blood. Across a few donors, around 5% of naive CD4, 3.5% of naive CD8, around 2.1% of memory CD4, and approximately 0.4% of memory CD8 clonotypes were shared. Based on pairwise subsampling, the degree of clonotype sharing among donors was expected to be affected by sequencing depth. The genetic and exposure-history diversity represented was limited by the small number of donors. Even with the large sequencing depth, rarefaction of the sorted-subset datasets indicated that sequencing was incomplete. Naive subsets generally had larger estimated clonotype richness than memory subsets did.

Using the deep immunoSEQ assay, TCR CDR3 regions were amplified from genomic DNA by multiplex PCR. Extracted genomic DNA from each cell subset was distributed evenly across all wells of several immunoSEQ 96-well plates, and each plate was treated as a replicate. For sorted subsets, roughly 200 ng genomic DNA, equal to tens of thousands of T cell genomes, was loaded into each replicate PCR. Purified libraries were measured with a Qubit 3.0 fluorometer, size-checked on a Bioanalyzer 2100, and measured again with the KAPA Library Quantification kit. Each immunoSEQ 96-well plate was sequenced on its own single-read 150-cycle Illumina NextSeq 550 flow cell. Under the source paper's analysis protocol: The immunoSEQ output contained only junctional sequences without quality scores, so filtering could not match that applied to full-length reads. To assign V/J genes and CDR3, sequences were annotated against IMGT germline references using PyIR, a Python wrapper for IgBLAST v1.9. Reads were removed for weak V/J assignments (E-value above 1e-6), missing CDR3, stop codons, out-of-frame junctions, or ambiguous translated residues. V3J clonotypes were defined by identical inferred V gene, J gene, and CDR3 amino acid sequence. Percentage overlap between repertoires was computed as shared unique clonotypes divided by the size of the smaller repertoire. RTK rarefaction, the Chao1 estimator, and Recon v2.1 estimates of unobserved clonotypes were used to assess repertoire richness. For all TCRbeta clonotypes obtained by the gDNA method from a handful of donors, generation probabilities were computed with OLGA. In its TCRdb copy, this immuneACCESS table keeps in-frame sequences only and misses some clones. Where compared with another copy, unresolved V genes explain less than half of these, and the others have no known cause. That table is the source of V, J and clone size, and D and trimming were worked out from the DNA. This sample gives some 2,500,000 clones in total; 85% to 95% of them show up just once. The top ten constitute 0.37% of the sample.

Regarding this clone: Its antigen is currently not known. Base qualities are not provided; no much larger clone lies one nucleotide away.

The donors were healthy, HIV-negative adults who had no recently reported acute infections or vaccinations. Only Caucasian adults living in Nashville, Tennessee, USA were represented among the donors. Magnetic negative selection was used to enrich CD4+ T cells, after which naive cells were positively selected on CD45RA and the negative fraction became the memory subset. After blood collection by leukapheresis, PBMCs were isolated using Ficoll-Histopaque density gradient centrifugation and then cryopreserved in the vapor phase of liquid nitrogen. Purity and quantity of every magnetically sorted T cell population were checked by analytical flow cytometry. Genomic DNA was isolated from each sorted fraction and quantified by UV absorbance on a Nanodrop 2000c. Per the germline V gene, SGHTA is the CDR1 and FQGTGA is the CDR2. The CDR3 runs 15 amino acids, cysteine and phenylalanine included. The read is trimmed to its CDR3 DNA, 45 bases read in frame from base 1. V and J lose 8 bases and 4 bases, and a span of 18 bases separates them.

The sample taken for sequencing was naive CD4+ T cells from PBMCs. The cell subset or site label on this specimen signifies: CD45RA+ positively selected. This receptor was obtained from a man aged 18 to 35 in good health. Some clones in this sample may be carry-over from other donors' samples. Here the chain combines TRBV7-3 and TRBJ2-1; TRBD2 is a possible D gene, resting on 6 matching bases. The CDR3 sequence is CASASSVGDYNEQFF. DNA sequence: TGTGCCAGCGCCTCTAGCGTTGGGGATTACAATGAGCAGTTCTTC.